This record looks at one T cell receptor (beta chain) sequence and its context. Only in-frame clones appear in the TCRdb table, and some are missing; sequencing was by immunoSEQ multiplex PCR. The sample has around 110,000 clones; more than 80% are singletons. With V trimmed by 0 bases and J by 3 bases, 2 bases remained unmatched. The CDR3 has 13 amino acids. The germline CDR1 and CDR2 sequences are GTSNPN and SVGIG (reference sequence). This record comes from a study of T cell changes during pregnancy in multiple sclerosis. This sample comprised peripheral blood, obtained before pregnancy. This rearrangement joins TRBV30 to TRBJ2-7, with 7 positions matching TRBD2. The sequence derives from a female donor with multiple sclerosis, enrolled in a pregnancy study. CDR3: CAWSVERGYEQYF. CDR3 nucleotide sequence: TGTGCCTGGAGTGTCGAGCGGGGCTACGAGCAGTACTTC. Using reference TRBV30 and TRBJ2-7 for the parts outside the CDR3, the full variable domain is SQTIHQWPATLVQPVGSPLSLECTVEGTSNPNLYWYRQAAGRGLQLLFYSVGIGQISSEVPQNLSASRPQDRQFILSSKKLLLSDSGFYLCAWSVERGYEQYFGPGTRLTVT.